A selection of T cell receptor beta chains follows, all from one sample in a study of identical twins. Each CDR3 protein gets one entry after TCRdb re-called the 5' RACE reads with MiXCR. Of some 230,000 distinct CDR3 sequences listed, 5% to 7% are singletons. These data are also associated with another study on T cells expressing NK-cell markers.

Sequencing used CD8+ T cells sorted from blood. Receptors originate from a woman aged 18-29 years in good health. The CDR3 runs from the conserved cysteine through the conserved F or W. The D gene is left open where the match is weak. The size field is filled for only some rows; it gives once, few, many or a size class.

- | - | TRBJ2-7 | TRBV12-3/TRBV12-4 | TGTGCCAGCAGTGCCGGACTATACCCCTACGAGCAGTACTTC | CASSAGLYPYEQYF
many | - | TRBJ1-3 | TRBV9 | TGTGCCAGCAGCTCGGGGGCCAGTGGGCCTGGAAACACCATATATTTT | CASSSGASGPGNTIYF
many | - | TRBJ2-5 | TRBV6-5 | TGTGCCAGCAGTTTATCTAGCGAGGGGACCACGGTGGGGACCCAGTACTTC | CASSLSSEGTTVGTQYF
many | TRBD1 | TRBJ1-2 | TRBV19 | TGTGCCAGTAGCAACTGGGACAGGGGCTACACCTTC | CASSNWDRGYTF
- | TRBD2 | TRBJ2-3 | TRBV25-1 | TGTGCCAGCGCGGGGGACACAGATACGCAGTATTTT | CASAGDTDTQYF
many | - | TRBJ2-7 | TRBV6-1 | TGTGCCAGCAGTGAAGCGAATAGCGGCTCCTACGAGCAGTACTTC | CASSEANSGSYEQYF
many | - | TRBJ1-4 | TRBV6-5 | TGTGCCAGCAGTTACTCCTCTCGGGGACTTAATGAAAAACTGTTTTTT | CASSYSSRGLNEKLFF
- | TRBD1 | TRBJ2-2 | TRBV15 | TGTGCCACCGGGGACAGCCACTACACCGGGGAGCTGTTTTTT | CATGDSHYTGELFF
many | - | TRBJ2-7 | TRBV14 | TGTGCCAGCAGCCGAACGGGTCGGACCCCCTACGAGCAGTACTTC | CASSRTGRTPYEQYF
many | TRBD2 | TRBJ2-1 | TRBV20-1 | TGCAGTGCCGGACTAGCGGGAGTCTACAATGAGCAGTTCTTC | CSAGLAGVYNEQFF
- | - | TRBJ1-2 | TRBV7-2 | TGTGCCAGCAGCCTCGGAGGGTGGGCGGAGAACTATGGCTACACCTTC | CASSLGGWAENYGYTF
few | - | TRBJ2-7 | TRBV28 | TGTGCCAGCAGTTTAGAAGCGTTGATCTCCTACGAGCAGTACTTC | CASSLEALISYEQYF
- | - | TRBJ2-2 | TRBV5-8 | TGTGCCAGCAGCTTGTCCCTCGGCGGGGAGCTGTTTTTT | CASSLSLGGELFF
many | TRBD1 | TRBJ2-5 | TRBV5-1 | TGCGCCAGCAGCCAGGGACAGGATGAATTCGAGACCCAGTACTTC | CASSQGQDEFETQYF
- | - | TRBJ1-1 | TRBV6-1 | TGTGCCAGCAGTGAAGTGGAGAAGAGGGACACTGAAGCTTTCTTT | CASSEVEKRDTEAFF
many | TRBD2 | TRBJ2-1 | TRBV29-1 | TGCAGCGTCGCCACTAGCGGGAGGGTCAATGAGCAGTTCTTC | CSVATSGRVNEQFF
- | TRBD1 | TRBJ2-1 | TRBV7-9 | TGTGCCAGCAGCCACGGCCAGGGGGTCGCGTTCCATGAGCAGTTCTTC | CASSHGQGVAFHEQFF
few | - | TRBJ1-1 | TRBV18 | TGTGCCAGCTCACCTCTAGATTACACTGAAGCTTTCTTT | CASSPLDYTEAFF
few | - | TRBJ1-6 | TRBV7-9 | TGTGCCACCGTTAAAGGACAGAATAATTCACCCCTCCACTTT | CATVKGQNNSPLHF
many | TRBD2 | TRBJ2-2 | TRBV25-1 | TGTGCCAGCAGCGCGACTAGCGCCACCGGGGAGCTGTTTTTT | CASSATSATGELFF
few | - | TRBJ2-7 | TRBV3-1 | TGTGCCAGCAGCCAAGATTCGGACCCGTTCAAGGAGCAGTACTTC | CASSQDSDPFKEQYF
few | - | TRBJ2-7 | TRBV5-1 | TGCGCCAGCAGCTTGCGAGGGGCAGAATACGAGCAGTACTTC | CASSLRGAEYEQYF
few | TRBD2 | TRBJ2-1 | TRBV19 | TGTGCCAGTAGTATCTGGCGGGAGGGAAACAATGAGCAGTTCTTC | CASSIWREGNNEQFF
many | - | TRBJ2-5 | TRBV7-8 | TGTGCCAGCAGCCCACGAGCAGCCTCTAGCCCCCTACAAGAGACCCAGTACTTC | CASSPRAASSPLQETQYF
few | TRBD2 | TRBJ2-2 | TRBV7-9 | TGTGCCAGCAGCTTCCGGACTAGCGGGAGGCGCGGGGAGCTGTTTTTT | CASSFRTSGRRGELFF
- | TRBD2 | TRBJ2-1 | TRBV12-3/TRBV12-4 | TGTGCCAGCTGTTTAGCGGGTTACAATGAGCAGTTCTTC | CASCLAGYNEQFF
many | TRBD1 | TRBJ2-1 | TRBV7-9 | TGTGCCAGCAGCGCCCGGGACAGGGTAAACAATGAGCAGTTCTTC | CASSARDRVNNEQFF
few | TRBD1 | TRBJ1-1 | TRBV20-1 | TGCAGTGCCAGCGACAGGGAACATACTGAAGCTTTCTTT | CSASDREHTEAFF
- | - | TRBJ1-6 | TRBV9 | TGTGCCAGCAGCTCGGGGCAGCTCTCGAAAGTTTCACCCCTCCACTTT | CASSSGQLSKVSPLHF
- | - | TRBJ1-5 | TRBV12-3/TRBV12-4 | TGTGCCAGCAGCCGCGAAGACAGAGTACAGCCCCAGCATTTT | CASSREDRVQPQHF
- | TRBD1 | TRBJ2-2 | TRBV9 | TGTGCCAGCAGCGCTCGGACAGGACTCACCGGGGAGCTGTTTTTT | CASSARTGLTGELFF
few | - | TRBJ2-5 | TRBV7-9 | TGTGCCAGCAGCCTACGACGGAGTGGGGGGGAGACCCAGTACTTC | CASSLRRSGGETQYF
many | TRBD2 | TRBJ2-7 | TRBV20-1 | TGCAGTGCTAGAGGGCTGGGCGGGAGGCAACAGGACGAGCAGTACTTC | CSARGLGGRQQDEQYF
few | - | TRBJ2-7 | TRBV7-9 | TGTGCCAGCAGCCCCCCCAGGGATCCCTACGAGCAGTACTTC | CASSPPRDPYEQYF
few | - | TRBJ1-5 | TRBV7-2 | TGTGCCAGCAGCTTGGAACGGGGAGCGAATCAGCCCCAGCATTTT | CASSLERGANQPQHF
few | TRBD1 | TRBJ1-5 | TRBV19 | TGTGCCAGTAGTATAGCTGGGACAGGGTATAATCAGCCCCAGCATTTT | CASSIAGTGYNQPQHF
few | - | TRBJ1-2 | TRBV29-1 | TGCAGCGTTGAGGAACGGAACTATGGCTACACCTTC | CSVEERNYGYTF
- | TRBD2 | TRBJ2-2 | TRBV10-1 | TGCGCCAGCAGTGACCATAGCGGGGACCCCGGGGAGCTGTTTTTT | CASSDHSGDPGELFF
- | - | TRBJ1-5 | TRBV6-1 | TGTGCCAGCAGCCCTGGGACAACAAATCAGCCCCAGCATTTT | CASSPGTTNQPQHF
many | - | TRBJ2-1 | TRBV12-3/TRBV12-4 | TGTGCCAGCAGTTTCTTTTTTGAGCAGTTCTTC | CASSFFFEQFF
- | - | TRBJ2-5 | TRBV5-6 | TGTGCCAGCAGCTTGGGAGGCCACCAAGAGACCCAGTACTTC | CASSLGGHQETQYF
- | - | TRBJ2-2 | TRBV7-6 | TGTGCCAGCAGCGACTGGCTGGGCGGCAACACCGGGGAGCTGTTTTTT | CASSDWLGGNTGELFF
few | - | TRBJ1-5 | TRBV19 | TGTGCCAGTAGTTCCGACAGTAGGGGCAATCAGCCCCAGCATTTT | CASSSDSRGNQPQHF
few | - | TRBJ2-7 | TRBV5-5 | TGTGCCAGCAGCTTGGTGGAGAGGCCCTACGAGCAGTACTTC | CASSLVERPYEQYF
- | - | TRBJ2-7 | TRBV5-5 | TGTGCCAGGGGACCCGGGCCCCTCTCCTACGAGCAGTACTTC | CARGPGPLSYEQYF
few | TRBD2 | TRBJ2-1 | TRBV5-1 | TGCGCCAGCAGGAATTTGCAGGGCTCGGCGGGAGGCTCCTACAATGAGCAGTTCTTC | CASRNLQGSAGGSYNEQFF
- | - | TRBJ1-1 | TRBV5-1 | TGCGCCAGCAGCTTGCTTTGGACGGACGAAAACACTGAAGCTTTCTTT | CASSLLWTDENTEAFF
many | - | TRBJ2-1 | TRBV29-1 | TGCAGCGCTCAACTAGTCTCCTACAATGAGCAGTTCTTC | CSAQLVSYNEQFF
- | - | TRBJ2-5 | TRBV12-3/TRBV12-4 | TGTGCCAGCAGTTTAGCGTTGGGGTTCCAAGAGAACCAGTACTTC | CASSLALGFQENQYF
- | - | TRBJ2-7 | TRBV20-1 | TGCAGTGCTAAAGGGGCCTTCTCCTACGAGCAGTACTTC | CSAKGAFSYEQYF
many | TRBD1 | TRBJ2-1 | TRBV11-1 | TGTGCCAGCAGCTTATTAAAAAAGGACAGGCCAGGTTACAATGAGCAGTTCTTC | CASSLLKKDRPGYNEQFF
- | - | TRBJ1-5 | TRBV7-9 | TGTGCCAGCAGCTTGCTAGGGCCCCAGCATTTT | CASSLLGPQHF
many | - | TRBJ2-1 | TRBV20-1 | TGCAGTGCGAAAAACGGTTTTTCGTTCTTC | CSAKNGFSFF
few | - | TRBJ1-2 | TRBV7-9 | TGTGCCAGCAGCTATACCCAACGAGACGGAAACTATGGCTACACCTTC | CASSYTQRDGNYGYTF
few | TRBD1 | TRBJ2-1 | TRBV20-1 | TGCAGTGCCCCGGACAGGGCGGCCAATGAGCAGTTCTTC | CSAPDRAANEQFF
- | TRBD1 | TRBJ1-2 | TRBV6-5 | TGTGCCAGCAGTTACGGACAGGGCGGTAGCTACACCTTC | CASSYGQGGSYTF